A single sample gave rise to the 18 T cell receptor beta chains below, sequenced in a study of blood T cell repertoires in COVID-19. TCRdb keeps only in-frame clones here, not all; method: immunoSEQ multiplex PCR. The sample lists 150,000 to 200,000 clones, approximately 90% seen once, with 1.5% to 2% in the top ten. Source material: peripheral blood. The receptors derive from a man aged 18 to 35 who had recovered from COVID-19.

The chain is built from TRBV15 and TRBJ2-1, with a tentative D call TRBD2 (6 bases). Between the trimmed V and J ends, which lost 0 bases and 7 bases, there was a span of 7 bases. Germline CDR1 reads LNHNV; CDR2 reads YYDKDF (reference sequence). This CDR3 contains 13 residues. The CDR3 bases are TGTGCCACCAGCAGAGAACTAGCAAATGAGCAGTTCTTC. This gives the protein CATSRELANEQFF.

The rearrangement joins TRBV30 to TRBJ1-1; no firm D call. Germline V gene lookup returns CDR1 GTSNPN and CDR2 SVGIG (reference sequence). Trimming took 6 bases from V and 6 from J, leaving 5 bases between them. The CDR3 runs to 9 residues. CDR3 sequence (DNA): TGTGCCTGCCTCCCTGAAGCTTTCTTT. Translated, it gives CACLPEAFF.

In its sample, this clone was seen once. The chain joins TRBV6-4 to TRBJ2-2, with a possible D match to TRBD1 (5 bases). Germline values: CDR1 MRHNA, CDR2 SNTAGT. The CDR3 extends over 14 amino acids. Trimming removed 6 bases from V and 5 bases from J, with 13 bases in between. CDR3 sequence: CASSAQGSTGELFF. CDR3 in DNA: TGTGCCAGCAGCGCCCAGGGAAGTACCGGGGAGCTGTTTTTT.

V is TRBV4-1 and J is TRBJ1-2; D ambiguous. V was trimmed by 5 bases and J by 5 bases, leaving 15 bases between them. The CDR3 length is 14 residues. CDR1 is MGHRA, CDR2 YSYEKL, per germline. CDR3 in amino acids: CASSTNEGLYGYTF. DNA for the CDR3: TGCGCCAGCAGCACAAACGAGGGATTATATGGCTACACCTTC.

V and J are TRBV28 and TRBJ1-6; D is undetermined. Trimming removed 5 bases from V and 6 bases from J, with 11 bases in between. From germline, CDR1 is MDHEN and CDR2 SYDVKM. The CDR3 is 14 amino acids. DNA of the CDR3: TGTGCCAGCAGTAAGACTCTACCTAATTCACCCCTCCACTTT. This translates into CASSKTLPNSPLHF.

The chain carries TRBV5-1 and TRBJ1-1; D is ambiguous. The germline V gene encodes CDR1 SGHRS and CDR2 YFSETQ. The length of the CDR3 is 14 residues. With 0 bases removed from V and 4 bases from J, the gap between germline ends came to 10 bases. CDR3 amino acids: CASSLGVGLTEAFF. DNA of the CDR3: TGCGCCAGCAGCTTGGGTGTTGGGCTCACTGAAGCTTTCTTT. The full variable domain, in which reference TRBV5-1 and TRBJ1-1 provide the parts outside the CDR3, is KAGVTQTPRYLIKTRGQQVTLSCSPISGHRSVSWYQQTPGQGLQFLFEYFSETQRNKGNFPGRFSGRQFSNSRSEMNVSTLELGDSALYLCASSLGVGLTEAFFGQGTRLTVV.

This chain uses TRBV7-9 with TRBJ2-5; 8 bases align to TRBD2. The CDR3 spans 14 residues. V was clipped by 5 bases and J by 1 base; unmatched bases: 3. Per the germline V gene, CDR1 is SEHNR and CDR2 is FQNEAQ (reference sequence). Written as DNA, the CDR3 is TGTGCCAGCAGCGATAGCGGGATCCAAGAGACCCAGTACTTC. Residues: CASSDSGIQETQYF.

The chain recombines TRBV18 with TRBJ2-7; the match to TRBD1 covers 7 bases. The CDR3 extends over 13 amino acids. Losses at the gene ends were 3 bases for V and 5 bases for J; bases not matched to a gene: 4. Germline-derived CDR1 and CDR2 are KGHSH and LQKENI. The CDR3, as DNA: TGTGCCAGCTCACCCGGGACAGTAGACGAGCAGTACTTC. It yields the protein CASSPGTVDEQYF.

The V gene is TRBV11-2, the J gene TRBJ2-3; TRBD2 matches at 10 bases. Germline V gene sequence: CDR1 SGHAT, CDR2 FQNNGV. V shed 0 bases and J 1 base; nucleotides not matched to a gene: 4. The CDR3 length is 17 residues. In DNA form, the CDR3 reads TGTGCCAGCAGCTTAGAAAGGACTAGCGGCCGCACAGATACGCAGTATTTT. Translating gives CASSLERTSGRTDTQYF.

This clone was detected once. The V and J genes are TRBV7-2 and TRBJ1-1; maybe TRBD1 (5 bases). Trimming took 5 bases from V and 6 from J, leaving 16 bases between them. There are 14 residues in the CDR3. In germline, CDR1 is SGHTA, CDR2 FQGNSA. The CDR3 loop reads CASSLGGVASEAFF. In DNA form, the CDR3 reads TGTGCCAGCAGCCTCGGGGGGGTGGCATCTGAAGCTTTCTTT.

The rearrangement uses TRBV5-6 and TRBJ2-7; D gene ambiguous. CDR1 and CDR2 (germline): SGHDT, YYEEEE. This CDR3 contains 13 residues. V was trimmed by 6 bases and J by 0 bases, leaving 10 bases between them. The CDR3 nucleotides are TGTGCCAGCACCTACTCCCTCTCCTACGAGCAGTACTTC. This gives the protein CASTYSLSYEQYF.

The CDR3 spells CASSVSGGLDEQFF. CDR3 bases: TGTGCCAGCAGTGTATCAGGAGGGTTGGATGAGCAGTTCTTC. The chain employs TRBV6-4 and TRBJ2-1, with D tentatively TRBD2 (6 bases). The CDR3 sequence is 14 residues long. CDR1 is MRHNA, CDR2 SNTAGT, per germline. The V and J ends lost 4 bases and 8 bases respectively, with 15 bases between them.

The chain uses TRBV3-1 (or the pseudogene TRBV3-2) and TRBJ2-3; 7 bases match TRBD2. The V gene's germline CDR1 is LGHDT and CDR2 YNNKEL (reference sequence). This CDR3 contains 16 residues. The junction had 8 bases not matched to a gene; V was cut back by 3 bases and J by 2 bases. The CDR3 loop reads CASSQRGLTSTDTQYF. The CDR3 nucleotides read TGTGCCAGCAGCCAGAGGGGACTAACCTCCACAGATACGCAGTATTTT.

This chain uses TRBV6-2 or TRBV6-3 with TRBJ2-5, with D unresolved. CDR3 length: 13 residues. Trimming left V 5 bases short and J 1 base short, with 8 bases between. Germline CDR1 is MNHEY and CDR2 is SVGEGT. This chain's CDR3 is CASSLSPQETQYF. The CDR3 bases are TGTGCCAGCAGTCTAAGTCCCCAAGAGACCCAGTACTTC.

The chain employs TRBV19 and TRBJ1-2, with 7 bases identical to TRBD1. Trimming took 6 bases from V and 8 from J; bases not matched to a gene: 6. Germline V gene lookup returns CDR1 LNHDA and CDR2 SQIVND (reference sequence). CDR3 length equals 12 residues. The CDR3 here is CASRRGLGGYTF. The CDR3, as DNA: TGTGCCAGTAGGAGGGGGCTAGGAGGCTACACCTTC. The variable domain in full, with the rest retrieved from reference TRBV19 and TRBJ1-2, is DGGITQSPKYLFRKEGQNVTLSCEQNLNHDAMYWYRQDPGQGLRLIYYSQIVNDFQKGDIAEGYSVSREKKESFPLTVTSAQKNPTAFYLCASRRGLGGYTFGSGTRLTVV.

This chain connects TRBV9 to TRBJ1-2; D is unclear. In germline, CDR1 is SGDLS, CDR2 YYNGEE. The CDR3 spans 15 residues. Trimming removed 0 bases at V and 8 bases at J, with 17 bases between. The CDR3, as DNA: TGTGCCAGCAGCGTAGATGGGAGGGAGGGCGACGGCTACACCTTC. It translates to CASSVDGREGDGYTF.

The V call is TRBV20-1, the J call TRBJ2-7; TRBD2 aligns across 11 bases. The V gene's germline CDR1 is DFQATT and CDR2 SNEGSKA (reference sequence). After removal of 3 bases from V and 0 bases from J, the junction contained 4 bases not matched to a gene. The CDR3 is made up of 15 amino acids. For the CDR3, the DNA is TGCAGTGCTAGTCGACTAGCGGGACCCTCCTACGAGCAGTACTTC. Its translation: CSASRLAGPSYEQYF.

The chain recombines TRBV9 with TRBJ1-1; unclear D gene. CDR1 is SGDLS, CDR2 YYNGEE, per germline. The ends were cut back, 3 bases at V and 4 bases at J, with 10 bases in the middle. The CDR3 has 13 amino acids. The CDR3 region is CASSGGLGTEAFF. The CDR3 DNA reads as TGTGCCAGCAGCGGCGGGTTGGGCACTGAAGCTTTCTTT.